Sequencing of this TCR beta chain was carried out in a study of blood T cell repertoires in COVID-19. Study-level information: Whether acute or convalescent, the COVID-19 samples came from the United States, Italy and Spain.

Per the authors' pipeline: Nucleated cell number was recorded as an estimate derived from reference gene primer amplification. The table came from immunoSEQ multiplex PCR; TCRdb's copy has only in-frame clones and leaves some out. The V and J calls and clone size come from that table; D and trimming were worked out from the DNA. The table has approximately 170,000 clones, roughly 90% seen once. The germline V gene has CDR1 LNHDA and CDR2 SQIVND (reference sequence). Trimming took 10 bases from V and 10 from J, leaving 17 bases between them. This CDR3 spans 13 amino acids. This receptor was obtained from a man in his 60s with active or convalescent COVID-19. The sequencing sample was made of peripheral blood. The gene calls are TRBV19 and TRBJ1-6; D is possibly TRBD1 (6 bases). The CDR3 loop is CATRQAWKSPLHF. The CDR3 DNA follows: TGTGCCACCCGACAGGCTTGGAAATCACCCCTCCACTTT.